Given below is one T cell receptor (beta chain) in context. What it binds is not known. The sample is drawn from a study of Ad26.COV2.S vaccination and SARS-CoV-2 variants. Study-wide context: The donor participated in the COV1001 trial, in its Ad26.COV2.S arm. Whole-study results and caveats: Placebo and vaccine recipients had non-spike TCR breadth that was similar. Spike-specific CD8+ and CD4+ T cell responses reportedly showed substantial breadth after vaccination.

The CDR3 sequence is 13 residues long. V was trimmed by 7 bases and J by 4 bases, leaving 16 bases between them. Per the germline V gene, CDR1 is SQVTM and CDR2 is ANQGSEA. The treatment here: around 19 received Ad26.COV2.S at low or high dose, single or two shots; roughly five received placebo; per-sample allocation not given. Collection of the samples took place on day 63 after the first injection of vaccine or placebo. Spike of the Wuhan-strain SARS-CoV-2 was expressed by an Ad26 vector, which formed the vaccine. Method: immunoSEQ multiplex PCR; TCRdb's copy keeps in-frame clones and lacks some. In the table there are 300,000 to 350,000 clones, 85% of which are singletons.

The material was peripheral blood, obtained in a trial of Ad26.COV2.S vaccine versus placebo. The sequence was collected from a person between 18 and 60 years old who received the Ad26.COV2.S COVID-19 vaccine or a placebo. The J gene is TRBJ1-1, the V gene TRBV29-1; D might be TRBD1 (5 bases). The CDR3 nucleotides are TGCAGCGGAGGGGAGGGGCCGGGCACTGAAGCTTTCTTT. Its translation is CSGGEGPGTEAFF.